The next 26 T cell receptor beta chains were all read from a single sample in a study of preoperative IRX-2 immunotherapy in early breast cancer. Described treatment: preoperative locoregional IRX-2 cytokine immunotherapy. Profiled with immunoSEQ multiplex PCR; TCRdb holds only in-frame clones, not every one. The data hold approximately 100,000 clones, with roughly 85% observed a single time. This sample comprised tumor tissue, obtained after IRX-2 immunotherapy. These TCRs come from a human donor with breast cancer.

The J gene is TRBJ1-4, the V gene TRBV30; 8 nucleotides align to TRBD1. CDR1 is GTSNPN, CDR2 SVGIG, per germline (reference sequence). The CDR3 consists of 13 residues. V lost 6 bases, J lost 1 base, and 1 base stayed unmatched. This chain's CDR3 is CACGQGTNEKLFF. The CDR3 coding sequence is TGTGCCTGCGGACAGGGAACTAATGAAAAACTGTTTTTT.

The V call is TRBV14, the J call TRBJ1-1; D ambiguous. Germline V gives CDR1 SGHDN, CDR2 FVKESK. With 3 bases removed from V and 4 bases from J, the gap between germline ends came to 9 bases. CDR3 length: 13 amino acids. The CDR3 coding sequence is TGTGCCAGCAGCCATGACTTGTTCACTGAAGCTTTCTTT. This gives the protein CASSHDLFTEAFF.

The chain has TRBV6-1 and TRBJ2-7; D remains ambiguous. V gave up 1 base and J gave up 3 bases, with 13 bases separating them. The germline V gene has CDR1 MNHNS and CDR2 SASEGT. The CDR3 runs to 15 residues. CDR3 loop: CASSEVVGRNYEQYF. The CDR3, as DNA: TGTGCCAGCAGTGAAGTGGTTGGGCGTAACTACGAGCAGTACTTC.

V gene TRBV29-1 combines with J gene TRBJ1-1; 9 bases agree with TRBD1. This CDR3 is 12 amino acids long. The V gene's germline CDR1 is SQVTM and CDR2 ANQGSEA. Germline trimming cut 6 bases from V and 6 bases from J; bases unmatched to any gene: 5. The CDR3 spells CSVGTGKSEAFF. DNA of the CDR3: TGCAGCGTGGGGACAGGGAAATCTGAAGCTTTCTTT.

The chain links TRBV2 to TRBJ2-2; TRBD1 matches at 11 bases. This CDR3 region has 16 residues. Germline-derived CDR1 and CDR2 are SNHLY and FYNNEI. The J segment lost 4 bases and the V segment lost 7 bases, leaving 8 bases of the junction unmatched. The CDR3 spells CASTEVGTGGTGELFF. The CDR3 DNA is TGTGCCAGCACCGAAGTAGGGACAGGGGGCACCGGGGAGCTGTTTTTT.

The rearrangement joins TRBV19 to TRBJ1-5, with TRBD1 as a possible D gene (5 bases). Germline V gene data show CDR1 as LNHDA and CDR2 as SQIVND (reference sequence). V was pared by 8 bases and J by 0 bases, with 20 bases between. The CDR3 sequence is 17 residues long. This chain's CDR3 is CASPTGRGDYSNQPQHF. CDR3 nucleotide sequence: TGTGCCAGTCCAACAGGCCGCGGGGACTATAGCAATCAGCCCCAGCATTTT. The complete variable domain, with remaining parts taken from reference TRBV19 and TRBJ1-5, reads DGGITQSPKYLFRKEGQNVTLSCEQNLNHDAMYWYRQDPGQGLRLIYYSQIVNDFQKGDIAEGYSVSREKKESFPLTVTSAQKNPTAFYLCASPTGRGDYSNQPQHFGDGTRLSIL.

This clone was seen once. CDR3 DNA sequence: TGCGCCAGCAGCCTGCCGTTTAGCGGGGCGACCGGGGAGCTGTTTTTT. Translated, it gives CASSLPFSGATGELFF. This chain links TRBV5-1 with TRBJ2-2; TRBD2 matches 8 bases. With V trimmed by 4 bases and J by 5 bases, 10 bases remained unmatched. Germline assignment: CDR1 SGHRS and CDR2 YFSETQ. CDR3 length: 16 amino acids.

The rearrangement links TRBV29-1 to TRBJ2-1, with 9 bases that match TRBD2. CDR1 is SQVTM and CDR2 is ANQGSEA in the germline V gene. V lost 4 bases to trimming and J lost 3 bases; unmatched junction nucleotides: 4. The CDR3 runs to 14 residues. The CDR3 loop reads CSVGTSADYNEQFF. The CDR3, as DNA: TGCAGCGTTGGGACTAGCGCTGACTACAATGAGCAGTTCTTC.

The J gene is TRBJ2-7, the V gene TRBV18; TRBD1 agrees at 8 bases. The V and J ends lost 3 bases and 7 bases, in that order; junction bases with no gene match: 11. Germline CDR1 KGHSH, CDR2 LQKENI. The CDR3 runs 15 residues. The DNA for the CDR3 is TGTGCCAGCTCACCGACAGGGGACCCATTCCGGGAGCAGTACTTC. Translation: CASSPTGDPFREQYF.

This clone was counted once. The rearrangement uses TRBV6-8 and TRBJ1-5; 7 bases are shared with TRBD1. J lost 1 base, V lost 6 bases, and 9 bases had no gene match. Germline lookup yields CDR1 MNHGY and CDR2 SAAAGT. The CDR3 totals 16 residues. The CDR3 spells CASSLRSTGSNQPQHF. CDR3 sequence (DNA): TGTGCCAGCAGCCTTCGGTCGACAGGGAGCAATCAGCCCCAGCATTTT.

This chain links TRBV5-1 with TRBJ2-7; D is perhaps TRBD2 (5 bases). The CDR3 totals 14 residues. The V and J ends lost 3 bases and 4 bases respectively, with 14 bases between them. Germline V gene sequence: CDR1 SGHRS, CDR2 YFSETQ. The CDR3 nucleotides read TGCGCCAGCAGCTGGACTCTGAGGGATTACGAGCAGTACTTC. Encoded protein: CASSWTLRDYEQYF.

J is TRBJ1-2 and V is TRBV30; 10 bases agree with TRBD1. The junction had 4 bases not matched to a gene; V was cut back by 3 bases and J by 6 bases. Germline-derived CDR1 and CDR2 are GTSNPN and SVGIG (reference sequence). The CDR3 has 13 amino acids. CDR3 in amino acids: CAWRWTGGNGYTF. CDR3 in DNA: TGTGCCTGGAGGTGGACAGGGGGTAATGGCTACACCTTC.

The chain employs TRBV19 and TRBJ1-1, with D perhaps TRBD1 (6 bases). Trimming left V 9 bases short and J 8 bases short, with 13 bases between. CDR1 is LNHDA and CDR2 is SQIVND in the germline V gene (reference sequence). The CDR3 has 11 amino acids. The CDR3 region is CASRYRAEAFF. CDR3 DNA sequence: TGTGCCAGCCGTTACAGGGCCGAAGCTTTCTTT.

The rearrangement links TRBV4-1 to TRBJ2-3, with 15 bases matching TRBD2. The CDR3 consists of 17 residues. Trimming removed 0 bases from V and 5 bases from J; junction bases left unmatched: 3. The germline gives CDR1 MGHRA, CDR2 YSYEKL. CDR3 nucleotide sequence: TGCGCCAGCAGCCAAGAGGGACTAGCGGGAGGATTAGATACGCAGTATTTT. Protein: CASSQEGLAGGLDTQYF.

The gene calls are TRBV25-1 and TRBJ1-4; maybe TRBD1 (5 bases). V lost 3 bases and J 8 bases, leaving 22 bases between the germline ends. This CDR3 has 17 residues. CDR1 and CDR2 from the germline V gene are MGHDK and SYGVNS. CDR3 in DNA: TGTGCCAGCAGTGACCTTCCGACATACGAGGGGAGGGAAAAACTGTTTTTT. This gives the protein CASSDLPTYEGREKLFF.

This chain joins TRBV14 and TRBJ2-2; TRBD1 agrees at 8 bases. After removal of 4 bases from V and 6 bases from J, the junction contained 10 bases not matched to a gene. CDR3 size: 16 residues. Germline CDR1 reads SGHDN; CDR2 reads FVKESK. CDR3 nucleotides: TGTGCCAGCAGCCTCAGGGGGCGGTCTGCTTCCGGGGAGCTGTTTTTT. The encoded protein is CASSLRGRSASGELFF.

V is TRBV22-1 and J is TRBJ1-1. TRBV22-1 is shown as a pseudogene. This CDR3 comprises 16 residues. The CDR3 sequence: CASSYLPFFMNTEAFF. DNA of the CDR3: TGTGCCAGCAGTTACCTCCCTTTCTTCATGAACACTGAAGCTTTCTTT.

The rearrangement joins TRBV27 to TRBJ1-4, with D perhaps TRBD1 (6 bases). The ends were cut back, 5 bases at V and 14 bases at J, with 24 bases in the middle. The CDR3 runs to 15 residues. In germline, CDR1 is MNHEY, CDR2 SMNVEV (reference sequence). In nucleotides, the CDR3 is TGTGCCAGCAGTCCCGGGACACTCGGGGGGAGACATCTGTTTTTT. Translation: CASSPGTLGGRHLFF.

CDR3 DNA: TGCGCCAGCAGCTTGGGTCAGGGTAACGATGAGCAGTTCTTC. The encoded protein is CASSLGQGNDEQFF. The chain links TRBV5-1 to TRBJ2-1, with a tentative D call TRBD1 (5 bases). CDR1 SGHRS and CDR2 YFSETQ come from the germline V gene. Trimming took off 0 bases at V and 8 bases at J, with 12 bases between the two ends. This CDR3 region has 14 residues.

This chain links TRBV18 with TRBJ2-7; 9 nucleotides align to TRBD1. The CDR3 loop spans 16 amino acids. Trimming cost V 8 bases and J 2 bases; bases outside gene matches: 13. CDR1 is KGHSH, CDR2 LQKENI, per germline. CDR3 sequence: CASTQLRTGATYEQYF. DNA for the CDR3: TGTGCCAGCACTCAACTCAGGACAGGGGCGACCTACGAGCAGTACTTC.

The chain combines TRBV29-1 with TRBJ2-3; 8 nucleotides agree with TRBD2. This CDR3 contains 17 residues. The germline CDR1 and CDR2 sequences are SQVTM and ANQGSEA. The V gene end was trimmed by 3 bases and the J gene end by 2 bases; junction bases not matched to a gene: 13. The CDR3 coding sequence is TGCAGCGTTGACCTATGGGAGCGGGGGACACACACAGATACGCAGTATTTT. As protein: CSVDLWERGTHTDTQYF.

V usage is TRBV19 and J usage is TRBJ1-5; maybe TRBD1 (6 bases). Germline CDR1 LNHDA, CDR2 SQIVND (reference sequence). The CDR3 has 15 amino acids. V dropped 7 bases and J dropped 3 bases, with 16 bases sitting between them. The CDR3 protein is CASTDLQGFNQPQHF. In DNA form, the CDR3 reads TGTGCCAGTACCGACTTACAGGGTTTCAATCAGCCCCAGCATTTT. Full variable domain (missing parts from reference TRBV19 and TRBJ1-5): DGGITQSPKYLFRKEGQNVTLSCEQNLNHDAMYWYRQDPGQGLRLIYYSQIVNDFQKGDIAEGYSVSREKKESFPLTVTSAQKNPTAFYLCASTDLQGFNQPQHFGDGTRLSIL.

The V gene is TRBV28, the J gene TRBJ1-4; perhaps TRBD1 as D (5 bases). Germline CDR1 is MDHEN and CDR2 is SYDVKM. V was cut by 5 bases and J by 3 bases, with 13 bases left in between. CDR3 length: 15 residues. The CDR3 sequence: CASSKLRGPNEKLFF. The CDR3 coding sequence is TGTGCCAGCAGTAAATTAAGGGGTCCTAATGAAAAACTGTTTTTT.

The V and J genes are TRBV11-3 and TRBJ1-2; possible D gene TRBD1, 6 bases. Trimming stripped 2 bases from V and 4 bases from J, with 14 bases between. Germline V CDR1 and CDR2: SGHNT, YENEEA. There are 15 residues in the CDR3. Here the CDR3 DNA reads TGTGCCAGCAGCTTACTAGGGCAGGGGTTCTATGGCTACACCTTC. This translates into CASSLLGQGFYGYTF.

V gene TRBV19 combines with J gene TRBJ1-1; D is ambiguous. CDR1 and CDR2 (germline): LNHDA, SQIVND (reference sequence). The CDR3 extends over 14 amino acids. V was clipped by 0 bases and J by 9 bases, with 14 bases between them. The CDR3 DNA reads as TGTGCCAGTAGTATAGATCTAGCGAGTTACCAAGCTTTCTTT. It translates to CASSIDLASYQAFF.

CDR3 loop: CASSYSAGLDTEAFF. DNA of the CDR3: TGTGCCAGCAGTTACTCGGCTGGGTTAGACACTGAAGCTTTCTTT. The chain carries TRBV6-8 and TRBJ1-1; D call uncertain. CDR3 length equals 15 residues. Germline V gives CDR1 MNHGY, CDR2 SAAAGT. The V gene lost 0 bases and the J gene lost 3 bases, with 11 bases spanning the gap.